This T cell receptor beta chain stems from a study of immune heterogeneity within non-small cell lung tumors. Overall study context: Squamous cell carcinomas accounted for a few of the tumors, non-squamous carcinomas for 10, and 1 was not otherwise specified. Study-level results: Recurrence of the same dominant CDR3 beta clonotypes was seen across tumor sites within a patient, and site-unique high-frequency clones were present alongside them. A significant, moderate positive correlation (R about 0.35) linked local T-cell clonality and tumor mutational burden.

This clonotype is termed medium-sized. The antigen is not known. Bulk tumor genomic DNA was the template, and each sample received 600 to 700 ng. Spaced far apart, several biopsies were taken from each primary tumor during surgery. Each patient presented with untreated, newly diagnosed non-small cell lung cancer and received curative surgery. Patients with newly diagnosed non-small cell lung cancer who underwent surgery with curative intent served as donors. The CDR3 length is 13 residues. The V end lost 1 base, the J end lost 8 bases, and 11 bases lay between the germline ends. Germline V lookup: CDR1 MNHNS, CDR2 SASEGT. Amplification of the TCR beta CDR3 was achieved through multiplex PCR with 32 V and 13 J primers. TCRdb analysed the multiplex PCR reads with MiXCR anew, one entry per CDR3 protein. The sample records about 15,000 distinct CDR3 sequences, around 28% being singletons.

Sequencing input: lung tumor tissue. This chain links TRBV6-1 with TRBJ1-2; no firm D call. This clonotype originated in a man in his forties with non-small cell lung cancer. The CDR3 loop reads CASSEGPPTGYTF. The CDR3 DNA sequence: TGTGCCAGCAGTGAAGGCCCCCCGACGGGCTACACCTTC.